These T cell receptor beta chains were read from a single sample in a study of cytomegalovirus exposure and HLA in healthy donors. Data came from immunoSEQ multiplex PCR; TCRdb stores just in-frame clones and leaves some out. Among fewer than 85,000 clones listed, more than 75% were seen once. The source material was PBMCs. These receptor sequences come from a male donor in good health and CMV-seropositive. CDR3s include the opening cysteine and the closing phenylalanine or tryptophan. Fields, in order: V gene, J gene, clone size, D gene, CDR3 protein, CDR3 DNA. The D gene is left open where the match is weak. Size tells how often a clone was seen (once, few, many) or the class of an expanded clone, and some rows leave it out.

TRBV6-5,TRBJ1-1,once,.,CASSYNAGLGAFF,TGTGCCAGCAGTTACAATGCTGGGCTTGGAGCTTTCTTT
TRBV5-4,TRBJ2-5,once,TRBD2,CASSLFFLAGEETQYF,TGTGCCAGCAGCTTGTTTTTCCTAGCGGGAGAAGAGACCCAGTACTTC
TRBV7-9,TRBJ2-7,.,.,CSSSQPQGSYEQYF,TGTTCCAGCAGCCAACCTCAGGGGTCCTACGAGCAGTACTTC
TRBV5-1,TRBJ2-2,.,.,CASSFGGDTGELFF,TGCGCCAGCAGCTTCGGAGGGGACACCGGGGAGCTGTTTTTT
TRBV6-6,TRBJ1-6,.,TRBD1,CASSLPGQYNSPLHF,TGTGCCAGCAGCCTACCGGGACAGTATAATTCACCCCTCCACTTT
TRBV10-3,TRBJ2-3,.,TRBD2,CAIRLAATDTQYF,TGTGCCATACGACTAGCGGCTACAGATACGCAGTATTTT
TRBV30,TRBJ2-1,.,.,CAWSQMYNEQFF,TGTGCCTGGAGCCAGATGTACAATGAGCAGTTCTTC
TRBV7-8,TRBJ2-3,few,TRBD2,CASSARLALLTDTQYF,TGTGCCAGCAGCGCCCGACTAGCCCTCCTCACAGATACGCAGTATTTT
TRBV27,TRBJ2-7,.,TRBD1,CASRDPGQGAQEQYF,TGTGCCAGCAGAGACCCGGGACAGGGGGCTCAGGAGCAGTACTTC
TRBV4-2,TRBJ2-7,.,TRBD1,CASSLTGTGVYEQYF,TGTGCCAGCAGCCTAACCGGGACAGGGGTCTACGAGCAGTACTTC
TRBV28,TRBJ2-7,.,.,CASSFRFTGSSGEQYF,TGTGCCAGCAGTTTCCGTTTTACAGGGTCAAGCGGCGAGCAGTACTTC
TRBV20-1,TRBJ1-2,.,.,CSARDQGVWTF,TGCAGTGCTAGAGACCAAGGAGTATGGACCTTC
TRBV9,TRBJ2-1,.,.,CASSVETRGNEQFF,TGTGCCAGCAGCGTAGAAACCCGAGGAAATGAGCAGTTCTTC
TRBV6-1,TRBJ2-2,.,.,CASSEVGNTGELFF,TGTGCCAGCAGTGAAGTCGGGAACACCGGGGAGCTGTTTTTT
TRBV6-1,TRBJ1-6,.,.,CASNDRYSRSPLHF,TGTGCCAGCAACGACAGGTATAGCCGTTCACCCCTCCACTTT
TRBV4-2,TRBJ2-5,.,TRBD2,CASSQAGGRETQYF,TGTGCCAGCAGCCAAGCGGGAGGGAGAGAGACCCAGTACTTC
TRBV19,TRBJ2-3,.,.,CATGTGPPDTQYF,TGTGCCACCGGGACTGGGCCGCCGGATACGCAGTATTTT
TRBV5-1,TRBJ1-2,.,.,CASSLATTPGGYTF,TGCGCCAGCAGCTTGGCGACTACCCCGGGGGGCTACACCTTC
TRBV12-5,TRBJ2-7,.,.,CASGLVVGRAVPSYEQYF,TGTGCTAGTGGTTTGGTAGTGGGCCGAGCGGTTCCCTCTTACGAGCAGTACTTC
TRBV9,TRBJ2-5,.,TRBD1,CASSVVGAGGPETQYF,TGTGCCAGCAGCGTAGTTGGGGCAGGGGGTCCGGAGACCCAGTACTTC
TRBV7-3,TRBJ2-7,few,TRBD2,CASSLTSGPYEQYF,TGTGCCAGCAGCCTGACTAGCGGGCCCTACGAGCAGTACTTC
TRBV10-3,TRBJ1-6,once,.,CAISGVTGSGSPLHF,TGTGCCATCAGTGGAGTTACAGGGTCGGGGTCACCCCTCCACTTT
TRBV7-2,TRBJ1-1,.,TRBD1,CASGDRVPPEAFF,TGTGCCAGTGGGGACAGGGTCCCCCCTGAAGCTTTCTTT
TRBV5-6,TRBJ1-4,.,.,CASRELVATNEKLFF,TGTGCCAGCAGGGAGCTTGTAGCTACTAATGAAAAACTGTTTTTT
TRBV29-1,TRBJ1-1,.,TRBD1,CSVETTGATEAFF,TGCAGCGTTGAAACGACAGGGGCCACTGAAGCTTTCTTT
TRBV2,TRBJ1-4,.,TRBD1,CASRTGQGGNEKLFF,TGTGCCAGCAGGACGGGACAGGGGGGAAATGAAAAACTGTTTTTT
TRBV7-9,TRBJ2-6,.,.,CASSLAGAGANVLTF,TGTGCCAGCAGCTTAGCAGGGGCTGGGGCCAACGTCCTGACTTTC
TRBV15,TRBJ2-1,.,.,CATSTHYNEQFF,TGTGCCACCAGCACCCATTACAATGAGCAGTTCTTC
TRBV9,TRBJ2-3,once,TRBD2,CASSVVGQRGGPDTQYF,TGTGCCAGCAGCGTAGTGGGCCAGCGGGGGGGCCCAGATACGCAGTATTTT
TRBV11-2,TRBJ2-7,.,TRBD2,CASSRTLAGGHNEQYF,TGTGCCAGCAGCAGGACCCTCGCGGGGGGCCACAACGAGCAGTACTTC
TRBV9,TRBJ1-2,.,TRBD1,CASSAMTGTGYGYTF,TGTGCCAGCAGCGCCATGACCGGGACAGGGTATGGCTACACCTTC
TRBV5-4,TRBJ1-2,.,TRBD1,CASSDGTGDYGYTF,TGTGCCAGCAGCGACGGGACAGGGGACTATGGCTACACCTTC
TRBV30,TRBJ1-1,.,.,CAWSAPDRMNTEAFF,TGTGCCTGGAGTGCCCCTGACAGAATGAACACTGAAGCTTTCTTT
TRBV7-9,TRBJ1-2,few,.,CASSPRTANYGYTF,TGTGCCAGCAGCCCCCGGACAGCTAACTATGGCTACACCTTC
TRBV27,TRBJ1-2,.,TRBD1,CASSLTQGVYGYTF,TGTGCCAGCAGCCTTACCCAGGGGGTCTATGGCTACACCTTC
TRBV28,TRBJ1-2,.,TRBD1,CASSTEEGQGSNYGYTF,TGTGCCAGCAGTACCGAGGAGGGACAGGGCTCTAACTATGGCTACACCTTC
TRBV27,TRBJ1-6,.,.,CASSLINSPLHF,TGTGCCAGCAGTTTAATAAATTCACCCCTCCACTTT
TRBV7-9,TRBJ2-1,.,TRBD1,CASSPGTGVGNEQFF,TGTGCCAGCAGTCCAGGGACAGGGGTGGGCAATGAGCAGTTCTTC
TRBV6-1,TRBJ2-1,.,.,CASSEMLQVQFF,TGTGCCAGCAGTGAAATGTTGCAGGTACAGTTCTTC
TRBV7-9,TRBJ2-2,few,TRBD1,CSSSVPGGGNTGELFF,TGTTCCAGCAGCGTTCCAGGGGGCGGCAACACCGGGGAGCTGTTTTTT
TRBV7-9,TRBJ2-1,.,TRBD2,CASSLAGLGVQNEQFF,TGTGCCAGCAGCTTAGCGGGACTAGGTGTCCAGAATGAGCAGTTCTTC
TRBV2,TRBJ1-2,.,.,CASSEWGREGGYTF,TGTGCCAGCAGTGAATGGGGCAGGGAGGGCGGCTACACCTTC
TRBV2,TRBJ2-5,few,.,CASSEGGGMQETQYF,TGTGCCAGCAGTGAAGGAGGAGGGATGCAAGAGACCCAGTACTTC
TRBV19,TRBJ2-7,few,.,CASSRTAEIGEQYF,TGTGCCAGTTCCAGGACAGCAGAAATAGGGGAGCAGTACTTC
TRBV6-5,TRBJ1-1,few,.,CASRVGPGGTEAFF,TGTGCCAGCAGGGTGGGCCCGGGAGGCACTGAAGCTTTCTTT
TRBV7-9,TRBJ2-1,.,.,CASSLQDWKQFF,TGTGCCAGCAGCTTACAGGACTGGAAGCAGTTCTTC
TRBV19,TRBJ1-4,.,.,CASSTSIHEKLFF,TGTGCCAGTAGTACAAGCATTCATGAAAAACTGTTTTTT
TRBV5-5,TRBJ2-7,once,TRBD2,CASSLVGGSWYEQYF,TGTGCCAGCAGCTTGGTGGGCGGGAGTTGGTACGAGCAGTACTTC
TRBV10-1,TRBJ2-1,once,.,CASSEGAEQFF,TGCGCCAGCAGTGAAGGGGCGGAGCAGTTCTTC
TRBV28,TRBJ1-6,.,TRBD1,CASRTPQGAFGSPLHF,TGTGCCAGCAGGACCCCTCAGGGGGCGTTTGGTTCACCCCTCCACTTT
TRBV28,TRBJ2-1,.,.,CASSIRGRGQFF,TGTGCCAGCAGTATAAGAGGGCGTGGGCAGTTCTTC